The 13 T cell receptor beta chains reported below all come from one sample, sequenced in a study of T cells after posttransplantation cyclophosphamide. Profiled with immunoSEQ multiplex PCR; TCRdb holds only in-frame clones, not every one. The specimen has about 25,000 clones, none found just once. Cyclophosphamide on days +3 and +4 followed busulfan-fludarabine conditioning and a marrow graft. Sequencing used PBMCs, obtained after allogeneic stem cell transplant with posttransplant cyclophosphamide. The receptors were sampled from a male patient under 35 who received an allogeneic stem cell transplant from a related donor, was CMV-positive, and had no GVHD. Some of the T cells might come from the graft donor.

This clone has at least ten counts. The chain joins TRBV7-2 to TRBJ1-5; D is uncertain. The CDR3 sequence is 12 residues long. The germline V gene has CDR1 SGHTA and CDR2 FQGNSA. V was pared by 5 bases and J by 1 base, with 3 bases between. The CDR3: CASSQSNQPQHF. CDR3 coding DNA: TGTGCCAGCAGCCAAAGCAATCAGCCCCAGCATTTT.

This clone was counted many times. The rearrangement uses TRBV4-1 and TRBJ2-3, with D possibly being TRBD2 (7 bases). Trimming pared 0 bases from V and 1 base from J, leaving 14 bases between. CDR1 is MGHRA and CDR2 is YSYEKL in the germline V gene. This CDR3 spans 17 amino acids. CDR3 bases: TGCGCCAGCAGCCAAGATTTAGGGGGAGGGGGCACAGATACGCAGTATTTT. Its protein product is CASSQDLGGGGTDTQYF.

This clone has at least ten counts. The chain links TRBV2 to TRBJ2-1; the match to TRBD2 covers 10 bases. The ends lost 8 bases at V and 5 bases at J; junction bases unmatched: 9. The CDR3 totals 15 residues. Germline V CDR1 and CDR2: SNHLY, FYNNEI. Here the CDR3 DNA reads TGTGCCAGCCGGATAGCGGGGGGCCGAGACAATGAGCAGTTCTTC. Translating gives CASRIAGGRDNEQFF.

This clone was seen repeatedly, ten times or more. The gene calls are TRBV6-5 and TRBJ1-2, with 8 bases that match TRBD1. Per germline, CDR1 MNHEY and CDR2 SVGAGI. V lost 2 bases and J lost 4; bases outside the gene matches: 3. The CDR3 sequence is 14 residues long. The CDR3 nucleotides are TGTGCCAGCAGTTACGGAGACAGGGGCTATGGCTACACCTTC. Translating gives CASSYGDRGYGYTF.

This clone appeared a few times. The chain employs TRBV9 and TRBJ2-1; D gene ambiguous. The germline V and J ends were trimmed by 0 bases and 3 bases, with 10 bases remaining between them. Germline V gene lookup returns CDR1 SGDLS and CDR2 YYNGEE. This CDR3 is 15 amino acids long. The DNA for the CDR3 is TGTGCCAGCAGCGTAGACTCAATTGGCTACAATGAGCAGTTCTTC. Amino acids: CASSVDSIGYNEQFF.

This clone was recorded many times. V gene TRBV7-9 combines with J gene TRBJ2-1; 7 positions match TRBD1. This CDR3 is built from 13 residues. Trimming cost V 5 bases and J 6 bases; bases outside gene matches: 4. Per the germline V gene, CDR1 is SEHNR and CDR2 is FQNEAQ (reference sequence). The CDR3 sequence: CASSDGTANEQFF. As DNA, the CDR3 is TGTGCCAGCAGCGATGGGACAGCCAATGAGCAGTTCTTC.

This clone was observed at least ten times. The genes are TRBV28 and TRBJ1-2; 7 bases are a match to TRBD1. The germline CDR1 and CDR2 sequences are MDHEN and SYDVKM. The CDR3 totals 15 residues. With 4 bases clipped from V and 8 bases from J, the junction kept 13 bases outside the gene matches. DNA for the CDR3: TGTGCCAGCAGTTCGCCCCCAACAGGGGACCAGGGCTACACCTTC. Translating gives CASSSPPTGDQGYTF.

The table lists this clone with many counts. CDR3 sequence: CASSFYRDSYEQYF. The CDR3 DNA sequence: TGTGCCAGCAGCTTCTACAGGGATTCCTACGAGCAGTACTTC. This chain links TRBV7-2 with TRBJ2-7; possible D gene TRBD1, 6 bases. V was clipped by 3 bases and J by 1 base, with 10 bases between them. Germline V gives CDR1 SGHTA, CDR2 FQGNSA. CDR3 size: 14 residues.

This clone was picked up many times. V usage is TRBV28 and J usage is TRBJ2-2; 11 positions agree with TRBD2. CDR1 and CDR2 from the germline V gene are MDHEN and SYDVKM. With 2 bases clipped from V and 0 bases from J, the junction kept 5 bases outside the gene matches. The CDR3 loop spans 18 amino acids. For the CDR3, the DNA is TGTGCCAGCAGTTTAAGGACTAGCGGGCCATCGAACACCGGGGAGCTGTTTTTT. Protein product: CASSLRTSGPSNTGELFF.

In this sample, this clone turned up many times. V is TRBV4-1 and J is TRBJ2-7; TRBD1 agrees at 7 bases. Trimming removed 2 bases from V and 2 bases from J; junction bases left unmatched: 6. Germline V lookup: CDR1 MGHRA, CDR2 YSYEKL. CDR3 length: 15 amino acids. In DNA, the CDR3 is TGCGCCAGCAGCCAACCTAGGGACAGACCCTACGAGCAGTACTTC. This codes for CASSQPRDRPYEQYF.

This clone was seen repeatedly, ten times or more. The chain has TRBV7-2 and TRBJ1-6; D not resolved. From germline, CDR1 is SGHTA and CDR2 FQGNSA. The V end lost 5 bases, the J end lost 2 bases, and 10 bases lay between the germline ends. There are 15 residues in the CDR3. The CDR3 DNA sequence: TGTGCCAGCAGCCCCTCCCGGGCCTATAATTCACCCCTCCACTTT. Translation gives CASSPSRAYNSPLHF.

This clone has at least ten counts. The J gene is TRBJ2-5, the V gene TRBV5-1, with D maybe TRBD2 (5 bases). Deletions cut 8 bases from V and 5 bases from J, with 13 bases between. The CDR3 is made up of 12 amino acids. Germline CDR1 is SGHRS and CDR2 is YFSETQ. DNA for the CDR3: TGCGCCAGTACTGGGAGTTCGGAGACCCAGTACTTC. Translating gives CASTGSSETQYF. Full variable domain (rest looked up from reference TRBV5-1 and TRBJ2-5): KAGVTQTPRYLIKTRGQQVTLSCSPISGHRSVSWYQQTPGQGLQFLFEYFSETQRNKGNFPGRFSGRQFSNSRSEMNVSTLELGDSALYLCASTGSSETQYFGPGTRLLVL.

This clone has at least ten counts. V gene TRBV27 combines with J gene TRBJ1-1, with D tentatively TRBD1 (5 bases). The CDR3 loop spans 13 amino acids. Trimming removed 8 bases at V and 0 bases at J, with 10 bases between. CDR1 is MNHEY, CDR2 SMNVEV, per germline (reference sequence). The CDR3 loop reads CASLDRLNTEAFF. The DNA for the CDR3 is TGTGCCAGCCTCGACAGATTGAACACTGAAGCTTTCTTT.